These T cell receptor beta chains were read from a single sample in a study of blood T cells in healthy people across ages. MiXCR, run by TCRdb on the 5' RACE reads, gives a single entry per CDR3 protein. The sample consists of approximately 1,100,000 distinct CDR3 sequences, more than 35% of them appearing once. Specimen: blood. Every receptor here comes from a woman aged 60-70 years in good health. CDR3s include the opening cysteine and the closing phenylalanine or tryptophan. D genes are given only for firm matches. Only part of the rows carry a size: once, few, many, or a class if the clone is expanded.

abundance,v_gene,d_gene,j_gene,CDR3aa,CDR3nt
many,TRBV6-2/TRBV6-3,.,TRBJ2-3,CASSYSSSDTQYF,TGTGCCAGCAGTTACTCATCGTCAGATACGCAGTATTTT
.,TRBV28,.,TRBJ2-6,CASTPLGSGANVLTF,TGTGCCAGCACCCCTCTTGGCTCTGGGGCCAACGTCCTGACTTTC
.,TRBV7-2,TRBD1,TRBJ1-2,CASSLDRGRPYGYTF,TGTGCCAGCAGCCTAGACAGGGGGCGTCCCTATGGCTACACCTTC
once,TRBV24-1,.,TRBJ2-1,CATWRSGVYNEQFF,TGTGCCACCTGGAGGAGCGGAGTCTACAATGAGCAGTTCTTC
.,TRBV5-1,TRBD1,TRBJ1-5,CASSKGQDEPQHF,TGCGCCAGCAGCAAAGGACAGGATGAGCCCCAGCATTTT
few,TRBV3-1,TRBD1,TRBJ2-3,CASSLSGTGSDTQYF,TGTGCCAGCAGCCTTTCAGGGACAGGGTCAGATACGCAGTATTTT
few,TRBV12-3/TRBV12-4,.,TRBJ2-7,CASSTSNGYEQYF,TGTGCCAGCAGCACATCCAACGGCTACGAGCAGTACTTC
.,TRBV3-1,.,TRBJ1-2,CASSQGAGGEVKGYTF,TGTGCCAGCAGCCAAGGGGCAGGAGGGGAGGTGAAGGGCTACACCTTC
.,TRBV20-1,.,TRBJ1-5,CSARGTTYSNQPQHF,TGCAGTGCTAGAGGTACAACATATAGCAATCAGCCCCAGCATTTT
.,TRBV7-9,.,TRBJ2-1,CASSRGVYEQFF,TGTGCCAGCAGTCGTGGGGTCTACGAGCAGTTCTTC
few,TRBV12-3/TRBV12-4,.,TRBJ2-7,CASSSSLPGHGYEQYF,TGTGCCAGCAGTTCTTCCCTACCGGGACACGGTTACGAGCAGTACTTC
.,TRBV9,.,TRBJ2-3,CASSVGSDIITDTQYF,TGTGCCAGCAGCGTAGGTTCAGACATTATTACAGATACGCAGTATTTT
.,TRBV27,.,TRBJ1-1,CASGAPGPGNTEAFF,TGTGCCAGCGGAGCTCCGGGACCGGGGAACACTGAAGCTTTCTTT
few,TRBV7-9,.,TRBJ2-5,CASSSWGGSDETQYF,TGTGCCAGCAGCTCGTGGGGGGGCAGTGACGAGACCCAGTACTTC
.,TRBV3-1,TRBD2,TRBJ2-1,CASSRLAGGFGEQFF,TGTGCCAGCAGCCGACTAGCGGGAGGGTTTGGCGAGCAGTTCTTC